This TCR beta chain emerged from a study of T-cell reconstitution after alpha-beta-depleted transplantation in children. Study outcomes and limitations: Reported findings indicate that, about two months after transplant, alpha-beta T cells came from several hundred expanded clones, which were derived from non-depleted graft cells. Newly generated T cells supplied most T-cell counts and diversity one year post-transplant. After transplant, high TCRbeta diversity at day 60 in some patients arose from surviving recipient T cells and thymic progenitors.

This clonotype has more than one count but fewer than ten. The target antigen is unknown. Preparation of the TCRbeta library involved a method that used unique molecular identifiers. TCRdb recomputed calls from the PCR reads with MiXCR, one row per CDR3 protein. Of 200,000 to 250,000 distinct CDR3 sequences listed, roughly a tenth are singletons. The germline gives CDR1 SGHAT, CDR2 FQNNGV. V lost 3 bases and J lost 2; bases outside the gene matches: 6. This CDR3 is built from 17 residues. The sequenced sample was PBMCs, obtained before TCRalphabeta/CD19-depleted stem cell transplant. The J gene is TRBJ2-3, the V gene TRBV11-2; 12 positions agree with TRBD2. This clonotype was obtained from a child under two years old with acute myeloid leukemia, due to receive a stem cell transplant. CDR3 bases: TGTGCCAGCAGCTTGACTAGCGGGAGAAGGTACACAGATACGCAGTATTTT. Translated, it gives CASSLTSGRRYTDTQYF.